Presented here are 21 T cell receptor beta chains from one specimen sequenced in a study of naive CD8 T cells in extremely preterm neonates (dated by TCRdb to 2015 to 2018). Four or five elective full-term cesarean deliveries at about 37-42 weeks of gestation, with no labor and no rupture of membranes, were the source of the term cord blood. Libraries came from the immunoSEQ multiplex PCR assay. The immuneACCESS repertoire file appears here via TCRdb, limited to in-frame rearrangements. These files lack a portion of the clones; in checked studies, under half of the deficit traces to unresolved V genes, and the cause of the others is not known. The sample has around 7,500 clones on record, approximately 98% of them singletons. Roughly 0.35% of the sample belongs to the ten largest clones. Sequencing input: naive CD8+ T cells from cord blood. The receptors shown here come from a newborn in good health.

V gene TRBV27 combines with J gene TRBJ1-6, with D possibly matching TRBD1 (6 bases). Trimming left V 5 bases short and J 4 bases short, with 9 bases between. This CDR3 spans 14 amino acids. Germline CDR1 is MNHEY and CDR2 is SMNVEV (reference sequence). The DNA of the CDR3 is TGTGCCAGCAGTATCAGGGGTTATAATTCACCCCTCCACTTT. Protein sequence: CASSIRGYNSPLHF.

The chain combines TRBV7-9 with TRBJ2-3; D possibly corresponds to TRBD2 (6 bases). The ends were cut back, 1 base at V and 4 bases at J, with 9 bases in the middle. The CDR3 is 14 residues long. Per the germline V gene, CDR1 is SEHNR and CDR2 is FQNEAQ (reference sequence). The DNA of the CDR3 is TGTGCCAGCAGCTTAGGGGGACTTTCAGATACGCAGTATTTT. Its protein product is CASSLGGLSDTQYF.

A single count supports this clone. V gene TRBV27 combines with J gene TRBJ1-1; 7 bases fit TRBD1. In germline, CDR1 is MNHEY, CDR2 SMNVEV (reference sequence). After removal of 0 bases from V and 7 bases from J, the junction contained 2 bases not matched to a gene. This CDR3 contains 13 residues. As DNA, the CDR3 is TGTGCCAGCAGTTTATCAGGGGGCAGTGAAGCTTTCTTT. Its protein product is CASSLSGGSEAFF.

This chain joins TRBV2 and TRBJ2-7; D might be TRBD2 (6 bases). V lost 6 bases, J lost 2 bases, and 17 bases lay in between. Germline loops: CDR1 SNHLY, CDR2 FYNNEI. The CDR3 runs 15 residues. Here the CDR3 DNA reads TGTGCCAGCAGGGATGGCGGGGTGCCGCCCTACGAGCAGTACTTC. Encoded protein: CASRDGGVPPYEQYF.

J is TRBJ2-3 and V is TRBV5-1; 7 nucleotides match TRBD1. V was clipped by 0 bases and J by 4 bases; unmatched bases: 8. The CDR3 sequence is 16 residues long. CDR1 SGHRS and CDR2 YFSETQ come from the germline V gene. CDR3 DNA sequence: TGCGCCAGCAGCTTGGAGGGGGCGGTGTGGGCAGATACGCAGTATTTT. Translating gives CASSLEGAVWADTQYF.

This rearrangement joins TRBV5-1 to TRBJ1-1, with D unclear. Germline V gives CDR1 SGHRS, CDR2 YFSETQ. There are 16 residues in the CDR3. Trimming left V 0 bases short and J 3 bases short, with 15 bases between. CDR3 protein: CASSLESGWLDTEAFF. For the CDR3, the DNA is TGCGCCAGCAGCTTGGAGTCGGGATGGCTGGACACTGAAGCTTTCTTT.

The J gene is TRBJ2-5, the V gene TRBV6-6, with 7 nucleotides matching TRBD1. CDR3 length equals 15 residues. V lost 4 bases to trimming and J lost 4 bases; unmatched junction nucleotides: 9. Germline V lookup: CDR1 MNHNY, CDR2 SVGAGI (reference sequence). In DNA form, the CDR3 reads TGTGCCAGCAGTTCGCCCCAGGGGGTAGCAGAGACCCAGTACTTC. Its protein product is CASSSPQGVAETQYF.

V and J are TRBV7-6 and TRBJ2-2, with D maybe TRBD1 (5 bases). The CDR3 loop spans 15 amino acids. The germline V and J ends were trimmed by 1 base and 5 bases, with 11 bases remaining between them. Germline assignment: CDR1 SGHVS and CDR2 FNYEAQ. CDR3 loop: CASSLGGGATGELFF. CDR3 coding DNA: TGTGCCAGCAGCTTAGGTGGTGGGGCTACCGGGGAGCTGTTTTTT.

This chain uses TRBV4-1 with TRBJ2-3, with 9 positions matching TRBD2. This CDR3 spans 15 amino acids. Trimming removed 4 bases from V and 8 bases from J; junction bases left unmatched: 10. The V gene's germline CDR1 is MGHRA and CDR2 YSYEKL. The CDR3: CASSPAGAGGGTQYF. The DNA of the CDR3 is TGCGCCAGCAGCCCGGCAGGAGCGGGGGGTGGTACGCAGTATTTT.

This clone was found once. This chain connects TRBV4-1 to TRBJ1-1; no clear D gene. Germline values: CDR1 MGHRA, CDR2 YSYEKL. Trimming took 1 base from V and 1 from J, leaving 7 bases between them. The CDR3 length is 14 residues. The CDR3, as DNA: TGCGCCAGCAGCCAAGTAGCGCGGAACACTGAAGCTTTCTTT. It specifies CASSQVARNTEAFF.

The CDR3 loop reads CASRLLAGGGYEQYF. The CDR3 bases are TGTGCCAGCAGGTTACTAGCGGGGGGCGGCTACGAGCAGTACTTC. The V gene is TRBV27, the J gene TRBJ2-7, with 12 bases matching TRBD2. Trimming at V came to 6 bases and at J to 3 bases, leaving 6 bases not matched to a gene. The CDR3 runs 15 residues. Germline lookup yields CDR1 MNHEY and CDR2 SMNVEV (reference sequence).

The chain recombines TRBV27 with TRBJ1-5, with a tentative D call TRBD1 (5 bases). Trimming took off 8 bases at V and 0 bases at J, with 14 bases between the two ends. Looked up from germline, CDR1 is MNHEY and CDR2 is SMNVEV (reference sequence). The CDR3 sequence is 15 residues long. This chain's CDR3 is CASGWGGYSNQPQHF. The DNA for the CDR3 is TGTGCCAGCGGGTGGGGGGGGTATAGCAATCAGCCCCAGCATTTT.

This clone was observed once. V and J are TRBV7-6 and TRBJ2-7; tentative D call: TRBD1 (5 bases). The CDR3 has 14 residues. V was pared by 1 base and J by 3 bases, with 10 bases between. Per the germline V gene, CDR1 is SGHVS and CDR2 is FNYEAQ. CDR3 protein: CASSLGGSLYEQYF. The CDR3 DNA reads as TGTGCCAGCAGCTTAGGGGGCTCTCTCTACGAGCAGTACTTC.

The chain employs TRBV5-1 and TRBJ1-4; 7 nucleotides agree with TRBD1. V was clipped by 0 bases and J by 6 bases; unmatched bases: 5. The CDR3 length is 15 residues. Germline CDR1 SGHRS, CDR2 YFSETQ. CDR3 nucleotides: TGCGCCAGCAGCTTGGCCCAGGGGGTTCATGAAAAACTGTTTTTT. This sequence encodes CASSLAQGVHEKLFF. Complete variable domain (other parts from reference TRBV5-1 and TRBJ1-4): KAGVTQTPRYLIKTRGQQVTLSCSPISGHRSVSWYQQTPGQGLQFLFEYFSETQRNKGNFPGRFSGRQFSNSRSEMNVSTLELGDSALYLCASSLAQGVHEKLFFGSGTQLSVL.

This chain joins TRBV13 and TRBJ2-3; TRBD1 agrees at 9 bases. CDR1 PRHDT and CDR2 FYEKMQ come from the germline V gene (reference sequence). This CDR3 is built from 14 residues. The ends lost 5 bases at V and 4 bases at J; junction bases unmatched: 4. The CDR3, as DNA: TGTGCCAGCAGCGACAGGGGGGGGGCAGATACGCAGTATTTT. This sequence encodes CASSDRGGADTQYF.

This clone was recorded only once. The V call is TRBV9, the J call TRBJ2-2; 7 bases line up with TRBD1. Germline V gene sequence: CDR1 SGDLS, CDR2 YYNGEE. The CDR3 totals 13 residues. The J segment lost 4 bases and the V segment lost 3 bases, leaving 0 bases of the junction unmatched. For the CDR3, the DNA is TGTGCCAGCAGCGACAGGGGCACCGGGGAGCTGTTTTTT. Amino acid sequence: CASSDRGTGELFF.

In this sample, this clone turned up once. The chain employs TRBV9 and TRBJ2-1; D is possibly TRBD2 (6 bases). The CDR3 sequence is 12 residues long. In germline, CDR1 is SGDLS, CDR2 YYNGEE. The V end was cut by 3 bases, the J end by 9 bases, with 10 bases between. The CDR3 reads CASSGPGLEQFF. CDR3 nucleotide sequence: TGTGCCAGCAGCGGACCGGGACTTGAGCAGTTCTTC.

For this clone: This sample also contains other DNA sequences that code for the same CDR3. The chain has TRBV9 and TRBJ1-6; a possible D gene is TRBD1 (6 bases). The CDR3 contains 19 residues. V was pared by 4 bases and J by 9 bases, with 29 bases between. Germline V gene data show CDR1 as SGDLS and CDR2 as YYNGEE. The CDR3 is CASSPMSGGPETLGSPLHF. CDR3 sequence (DNA): TGTGCCAGCAGCCCGATGTCGGGGGGGCCGGAGACCTTAGGTTCACCCCTCCACTTT.

The chain links TRBV6-1 to TRBJ2-7; TRBD2 might be the D (6 bases). Trimming shortened V by 2 bases and J by 1 base, and 15 bases separated the two germline ends. The CDR3 extends over 16 amino acids. Germline CDR1 is MNHNS and CDR2 is SASEGT. DNA for the CDR3: TGTGCCAGCAGTGAACCCCAAGCGGGCCGATCCTACGAGCAGTACTTC. It translates to CASSEPQAGRSYEQYF.

V is TRBV9 and J is TRBJ2-3; 8 bases are a match to TRBD1. CDR1 and CDR2 (germline): SGDLS, YYNGEE. This CDR3 contains 15 residues. After removal of 2 bases from V and 3 bases from J, the junction contained 5 bases not matched to a gene. This CDR3 reads CASSVRRGPTDTQYF. The DNA of the CDR3 is TGTGCCAGCAGCGTCCGCAGGGGGCCGACAGATACGCAGTATTTT.

The chain carries TRBV5-6 and TRBJ2-7; a weak D match, TRBD1 (5 bases). CDR3 length: 15 amino acids. The V gene's germline CDR1 is SGHDT and CDR2 YYEEEE. Trimming pared 2 bases from V and 2 bases from J, leaving 14 bases between. In nucleotides, the CDR3 is TGTGCCAGCAGCTTCGGTGACGGACACCCCTACGAGCAGTACTTC. This encodes CASSFGDGHPYEQYF. The full variable domain, completed using reference TRBV5-6 and TRBJ2-7, is DAGVTQSPTHLIKTRGQQVTLRCSPKSGHDTVSWYQQALGQGPQFIFQYYEEEERQRGNFPDRFSGHQFPNYSSELNVNALLLGDSALYLCASSFGDGHPYEQYFGPGTRLTVT.